This TCR beta chain came from a study of T cells after yellow fever vaccination (dated by TCRdb to the late 2010s). For the wider study: The SMART-Seq v4 Ultra Low Input RNA kit was used to prepare libraries from fractions with low cell numbers. Two healthy male donors, one aged 18 to 30 and one aged 30 to 40 years, made up the cohort. To follow T-cell clones before and after primary and booster YFV17D yellow fever vaccination, bulk TCR alpha and beta repertoires were sequenced over time. Blood was drawn at multiple timepoints before and after primary and secondary immunization, with bulk PBMC replicates and cell subsets isolated. General conclusions and limits of the study: The study included only two donors, which limits how far the findings can be generalized. Compared with the primary T-cell response, the secondary T-cell response was faster but weaker, reaching its peak on day 5 rather than on day 15. A small share of clonotypes was detected in both CD4 and CD8 compartments, with the overlap likely arising from convergent recombination. Computational filtering was needed because FACS-sorted repertoires could contain abundant contaminating clonotypes from the bulk population. After the booster, most of the clones that had expanded following primary vaccination were detected again (almost 98% of CD4 and more than 85% of CD8), which suggests that memory was broadly maintained.

A remark on this clonotype: Its antigen remains unidentified. Per-base quality was not reported, and no clone a single base away is much larger than it.

According to the study, the label for this sample's treatment or condition signals: live attenuated yellow fever vaccine strain. At each blood-draw timepoint, two biological replicates of bulk PBMCs were obtained. PBMCs were isolated from peripheral blood using a standard Ficoll-Paque protocol. TriZol was used to extract RNA from bulk PBMCs, CD4 and CD8 fractions, and dextramer-positive and dextramer-negative fractions. TCR cDNA was synthesized by 5'RACE template switching, through which a universal primer site and unique molecular identifiers were introduced. Priming of cDNA synthesis was performed from both the TCR alpha and TCR beta constant segments. Two PCR steps were used to amplify libraries, with sample barcodes and sequencing adapters being added in the second step. Sequencing of libraries was performed on Illumina HiSeq 2500 (2x100 bp) or NovaSeq (2x150 bp). Turning to the authors' computational methods: MIGEC handled demultiplexing of reads and collapsing into UMI consensus sequences, while MiXCR performed V(D)J alignment. Vaccine-responding clonotypes were defined with edgeR using replicate PBMC samples, requiring FDR below 0.01 and a log2 fold change above 5 up to day 15. Each bulk clonotype received a CD4 or CD8 identity based on whether the sequenced CD4 or CD8 repertoire contained that clonotype at higher abundance. The public reads were quality trimmed at Q25 with fastp and then assembled into clones with MiXCR by TCRdb, keeping productive beta chains. Each record represents a unique CDR3 protein, reported with the most common genes and DNA among its rows. TCRdb's processing, not the authors', yielded these V and J calls. In this sample the table shows 450,000 to 550,000 distinct CDR3 sequences, about a fifth of which occur a single time. The ten largest make up about a sixth of the sample.

Trimming removed 6 bases from V and 5 bases from J; the gene matches leave 7 bases unexplained. The CDR3 runs 14 residues from the cysteine to the phenylalanine. The kept DNA is CDR3 alone, 42 bases in frame from the first base. CDR1 and CDR2 are read off the germline V gene as KGHSH and LQKENI. The sequence was collected from a man aged 18 to 35 who received the YFV17D yellow fever vaccine. The chain uses TRBV18 and TRBJ2-5, and 9 bases in between align with TRBD1. Sample: PBMCs, taken 20 to 25 days after the first yellow fever vaccination. The DNA sequence is given as TGTGCCAGCTCGCCCTCCGGGACAGGGGAGACCCAGTACTTC. This codes for CASSPSGTGETQYF.